This T cell receptor beta chain was sequenced for a study of T cells after yellow fever vaccination. Findings and limits, study-wide: Abundant bulk-derived clonotypes could contaminate FACS-sorted repertoires.

They built TCR cDNA with 5'RACE template switching, a step that put in a universal primer site and UMIs. Each CDR3 protein gets one entry after TCRdb re-called the 5' RACE reads with MiXCR. The sample lists 350,000 to 450,000 distinct CDR3 sequences, 18% occurring once. CDR1 is SGHAT, CDR2 FQNNGV, per germline. The V gene lost 2 bases and the J gene lost 8 bases, with 9 bases spanning the gap. The CDR3 is made up of 13 amino acids. Note on this clonotype: Its antigen is unidentified.

This chain connects TRBV11-2 to TRBJ1-4, with no clear D. This sequence was found in a man aged 18 to 35 who received the YFV17D yellow fever vaccine. This specimen was PBMCs, taken before the yellow fever booster vaccination. The CDR3 DNA reads as TGTGCCAGCAGCTTACGTGTCAACGAAAAACTGTTTTTT. This codes for CASSLRVNEKLFF.